One sample yielded the 24 T cell receptor beta chains listed below, sequenced in a study of shared clonotypes between healthy human individuals. Libraries were prepared by immunoSEQ multiplex PCR; TCRdb keeps only in-frame clonotypes and omits some of them. The repertoire holds about 2.3 million clones, with around 90% as singletons. Sequencing was carried out using naive CD4+ T cells from PBMCs. Noted subset: CD45RA+ positively selected. The origin of the receptors is a young man in good health. Some clones in this sample may be carry-over from other donors' samples.

This chain links TRBV5-1 with TRBJ2-7; D unclear. Germline V lookup: CDR1 SGHRS, CDR2 YFSETQ. The CDR3 spans 13 residues. V lost 7 bases and J lost 7, with 18 bases in between. CDR3 in amino acids: CASHLGAYEEQYF. CDR3 DNA: TGCGCCAGCCACCTGGGCGCTTACGAGGAGCAGTACTTC.

This chain uses TRBV7-9 with TRBJ2-7; possibly TRBD2 for D (5 bases). The germline gives CDR1 SEHNR, CDR2 FQNEAQ (reference sequence). CDR3 length: 15 residues. Trimming left V 1 base short and J 7 bases short, with 17 bases between. In DNA form, the CDR3 reads TGTGCCAGCAGCTTAGAGGACGGTTTGCCGGGAGAGCAGTACTTC. This translates into CASSLEDGLPGEQYF.

This rearrangement joins TRBV18 to TRBJ1-5; D call uncertain. Germline CDR1 reads KGHSH; CDR2 reads LQKENI. This CDR3 is 14 amino acids long. The V end lost 2 bases, the J end lost 3 bases, and 8 bases lay between the germline ends. CDR3 in amino acids: CASSPSTDNQPQHF. CDR3 in DNA: TGTGCCAGCTCACCAAGCACAGACAATCAGCCCCAGCATTTT.

The rearrangement joins TRBV7-2 to TRBJ1-4; D is perhaps TRBD1 (5 bases). The CDR3 is made up of 14 amino acids. Germline V CDR1 and CDR2: SGHTA, FQGNSA. Trimming removed 3 bases from V and 6 bases from J, with 11 bases in between. CDR3 DNA: TGTGCCAGCAGCTTGACAGCGGCGGATGAAAAACTGTTTTTT. This gives the protein CASSLTAADEKLFF. Full variable domain (rest looked up from reference TRBV7-2 and TRBJ1-4): GAGVSQSPSNKVTEKGKDVELRCDPISGHTALYWYRQSLGQGLEFLIYFQGNSAPDKSGLPSDRFSAERTGGSVSTLTIQRTQQEDSAVYLCASSLTAADEKLFFGSGTQLSVL.

Note on this clone: Possible read error: a much larger clone is one base away. Other DNA sequences in the same sample also yield this CDR3. This rearrangement joins TRBV11-2 to TRBJ2-3; D gene uncertain. Germline V gene lookup returns CDR1 SGHAT and CDR2 FQNNGV. V lost 3 bases to trimming and J lost 2 bases, with 3 bases between them. The CDR3 has 12 residues. DNA for the CDR3: TGTGCCAGCAGCTTGGTCACAGATACGCAGTATTTT. It is translated as CASSLVTDTQYF.

The J gene is TRBJ2-1, the V gene TRBV7-2; D unresolved. Trimming took 2 bases from V and 10 from J, leaving 18 bases between them. Per germline, CDR1 SGHTA and CDR2 FQGNSA. There are 15 residues in the CDR3. CDR3 sequence: CASSLTPAGSGEQFF. In DNA form, the CDR3 reads TGTGCCAGCAGCTTAACTCCAGCAGGAAGTGGAGAGCAGTTCTTC.

This clone was observed a single time. The chain combines TRBV11-1 with TRBJ1-5; 7 bases fit TRBD1. Looked up from germline, CDR1 is SGHAT and CDR2 is FQDESV (reference sequence). Losses at the gene ends were 4 bases for V and 4 bases for J; bases not matched to a gene: 13. The length of the CDR3 is 17 residues. CDR3 nucleotide sequence: TGTGCCAGCAGCTGGCGACCGGGGGACAGCTTTAATCAGCCCCAGCATTTT. As protein: CASSWRPGDSFNQPQHF.

Here the CDR3 reads CASSKPRSKTQYF. The CDR3 DNA is TGTGCCAGCAGCAAGCCAAGGAGTAAGACCCAGTACTTC. V gene TRBV21-1 combines with J gene TRBJ2-5; TRBD2 reflects the table's D call only, with no check against the DNA. TRBV21-1 has pseudogene status. The CDR3 is 13 amino acids.

The J gene is TRBJ1-4, the V gene TRBV18; 7 nucleotides line up with TRBD1. Germline V gene sequence: CDR1 KGHSH, CDR2 LQKENI. Germline trimming cut 1 base from V and 5 bases from J; bases unmatched to any gene: 4. This CDR3 is 15 amino acids long. The chain's CDR3 is CASSPQGQSNEKLFF. CDR3 DNA sequence: TGTGCCAGCTCACCACAGGGACAGAGCAATGAAAAACTGTTTTTT.

The rearrangement joins TRBV7-2 to TRBJ1-2; D is uncertain. Trimming removed 1 base at V and 4 bases at J, with 10 bases between. This CDR3 has 14 amino acids. Germline V CDR1 and CDR2: SGHTA, FQGNSA. CDR3 sequence: CASSLVSVSYGYTF. The CDR3 region has the DNA TGTGCCAGCAGCTTAGTTTCCGTTTCCTATGGCTACACCTTC.

The chain carries TRBV29-1 and TRBJ2-5; D is possibly TRBD1 (6 bases). With the DNA end fitting TRBJ2-7 better, the J assignment may be wrong. There are 14 residues in the CDR3. The germline V gene has CDR1 SQVTM and CDR2 ANQGSEA. The CDR3 sequence: CSVGAVKIIYEQYF. The DNA for the CDR3 is TGCAGCGTGGGGGCGGTTAAGATAATATACGAGCAGTACTTC.

The chain uses TRBV7-8 and TRBJ2-1; D may match TRBD1 or TRBD2 (5 bases each). Deletions cut 5 bases from V and 0 bases from J, with 17 bases between. The CDR3 runs to 17 residues. CDR1 is SGHVS and CDR2 is FQNEAQ in the germline V gene. CDR3 amino acids: CASSPLGTASSYNEQFF. DNA of the CDR3: TGTGCCAGCAGCCCCCTGGGGACCGCCAGCTCCTACAATGAGCAGTTCTTC.

The V gene is TRBV7-2, the J gene TRBJ2-1, with 11 bases that match TRBD2. This CDR3 region has 17 residues. Trimming took 3 bases from V and 2 from J; bases not matched to a gene: 6. Germline CDR1 is SGHTA and CDR2 is FQGNSA. The CDR3 here is CASSLEKLAGAYNEQFF. As DNA, the CDR3 is TGTGCCAGCAGCTTGGAAAAACTAGCGGGAGCCTACAATGAGCAGTTCTTC.

V usage is TRBV11-2 and J usage is TRBJ2-3; 12 bases agree with TRBD1. Per germline, CDR1 SGHAT and CDR2 FQNNGV. Losses at the gene ends were 2 bases for V and 6 bases for J; bases not matched to a gene: 12. The length of the CDR3 is 18 residues. CDR3 in DNA: TGTGCCAGCAGCTTATTTGGGGGGACAGGGGGCATCAGGGATACGCAGTATTTT. As protein: CASSLFGGTGGIRDTQYF.

The CDR3 DNA sequence: TGCGCCAGCAGCCAAGCCACCGTAGCGGGAGGACAGTTCTTC. Protein: CASSQATVAGGQFF. The chain employs TRBV4-3 and TRBJ2-1; 10 bases are shared with TRBD2. Germline assignment: CDR1 LGHNA and CDR2 YSLEER. The CDR3 sequence is 14 residues long. Trimming took 1 base from V and 13 from J; bases not matched to a gene: 7.

This chain connects TRBV7-2 to TRBJ2-1, with 7 bases identical to TRBD1. The CDR3 is made up of 17 amino acids. V was pared by 1 base and J by 3 bases, with 9 bases of the junction left unmatched. The germline V gene encodes CDR1 SGHTA and CDR2 FQGNSA. For the CDR3, the DNA is TGTGCCAGCAGCTTAGTTTCGAGTGCAGGGGGCTACAATGAGCAGTTCTTC. This translates into CASSLVSSAGGYNEQFF.

This clone was found once. The gene calls are TRBV25-1 and TRBJ1-2; D is uncertain. The CDR3 is made up of 14 amino acids. The V end lost 3 bases, the J end lost 4 bases, and 12 bases lay between the germline ends. Germline lookup yields CDR1 MGHDK and CDR2 SYGVNS. The CDR3 nucleotides are TGTGCCAGCAGTGATAGGAACGGTATCTATGGCTACACCTTC. It codes for CASSDRNGIYGYTF.

A single count supports this clone. The chain links TRBV18 to TRBJ1-2; D remains ambiguous. From germline, CDR1 is KGHSH and CDR2 LQKENI. The germline V and J ends were trimmed by 2 bases and 2 bases, with 9 bases remaining between them. The CDR3 is 14 amino acids. CDR3 coding DNA: TGTGCCAGCTCACCAGTTCCTCAAAACTATGGCTACACCTTC. Its protein product is CASSPVPQNYGYTF.

The chain joins TRBV5-1 to TRBJ1-1; possibly TRBD1 for D (5 bases). CDR1 is SGHRS and CDR2 is YFSETQ in the germline V gene. Trimming pared 0 bases from V and 4 bases from J, leaving 10 bases between. The CDR3 contains 14 residues. In nucleotides, the CDR3 is TGCGCCAGCAGCTTGGTCGACGGGGGCACTGAAGCTTTCTTT. Protein sequence: CASSLVDGGTEAFF. Drawing the rest from reference TRBV5-1 and TRBJ1-1, the complete variable domain is KAGVTQTPRYLIKTRGQQVTLSCSPISGHRSVSWYQQTPGQGLQFLFEYFSETQRNKGNFPGRFSGRQFSNSRSEMNVSTLELGDSALYLCASSLVDGGTEAFFGQGTRLTVV.

This clone has a single count. The chain uses TRBV2 and TRBJ1-1; D is undetermined. Trimming pared 6 bases from V and 1 base from J, leaving 12 bases between. Germline V gene sequence: CDR1 SNHLY, CDR2 FYNNEI. The CDR3 covers 14 residues. CDR3 protein: CASRGQAQNTEAFF. The CDR3 DNA sequence: TGTGCCAGCAGAGGCCAGGCCCAGAACACTGAAGCTTTCTTT.

The CDR3 DNA reads as TGTGCCAGCAGCTTAACGTTCGGCGGGGACGCCGGTAATGAGCAGTTCTTC. It codes for CASSLTFGGDAGNEQFF. The chain combines TRBV7-3 with TRBJ2-1, with a weak D call TRBD2 (6 bases). The CDR3 has 17 amino acids. CDR1 and CDR2 (germline): SGHTA, FQGTGA. Trimming left V 0 bases short and J 7 bases short, with 19 bases between.

V and J are TRBV19 and TRBJ2-6; TRBD1 aligns across 8 bases. J gave up 0 bases and V 4 bases, and 5 bases lay outside the gene matches. CDR1 and CDR2 (germline): LNHDA, SQIVND (reference sequence). The CDR3 loop spans 17 amino acids. The CDR3 coding sequence is TGTGCCAGTAGTAGCAGGGGGCAGAACTCTGGGGCCAACGTCCTGACTTTC. Its protein is CASSSRGQNSGANVLTF. Drawing the rest from reference TRBV19 and TRBJ2-6, the complete variable domain is DGGITQSPKYLFRKEGQNVTLSCEQNLNHDAMYWYRQDPGQGLRLIYYSQIVNDFQKGDIAEGYSVSREKKESFPLTVTSAQKNPTAFYLCASSSRGQNSGANVLTFGAGSRLTVL.

J is TRBJ2-7 and V is TRBV11-3, with 7 bases identical to TRBD1. J lost 2 bases, V lost 1 base, and 5 bases had no gene match. The CDR3 runs 15 residues. Germline V lookup: CDR1 SGHNT, CDR2 YENEEA. The CDR3 DNA reads TGTGCCAGCAGCTTAGTCGGGACAGATCCCTACGAGCAGTACTTC. This gives the protein CASSLVGTDPYEQYF.

The chain couples TRBV19 to TRBJ2-4; D is uncertain. The CDR3 sequence is 13 residues long. From germline, CDR1 is LNHDA and CDR2 SQIVND (reference sequence). Trimming cost V 5 bases and J 6 bases, with 11 bases left between them. CDR3 sequence (DNA): TGTGCCAGTAGTTGGTCTAAGGGAAACATTCAGTACTTC. Translating gives CASSWSKGNIQYF.